This TCR beta chain emerged from a study of beta chain features in type 1 diabetes (dated by TCRdb to the late 2010s). In the study overall: Mean age, gender distribution, total cell number and subset yield did not differ between patients and healthy donors. Across all samples, fewer than 130 million sorted cells were examined, and cell number per subset correlated strongly with RNA yield. The study compared TCRB repertoires of sorted circulating CD4+ T cell subsets between recently diagnosed type 1 diabetes patients and matched healthy donors. Regulatory and stem cell-like memory subsets were obtained from only 8 patients and about eight healthy donors, while naive and central memory subsets were obtained from all 28 donors. The investigation overall reported the following: PCR may preferentially amplify shorter templates, but because patient and control samples were amplified and corrected together, any resulting skew would affect both groups equally. Because the HLA sub-analyses included only small numbers of individuals, any influence of HLA type on TCRB rearrangement was left unresolved. A moderate but significant shortening of TCRB CDR3 length was observed in type 1 diabetes patients in all four CD4+ subsets. Naive, central memory and regulatory TCRB repertoires appeared more similar among patients than among healthy donors. Because cDNA was sequenced instead of genomic DNA, highly expressing activated cells could be over-represented, though the groups showed no difference in activation or CD3 levels. Fewer insertions and more nucleotide deletions at VDJ recombination sites were observed in patients with type 1 diabetes, implying thymic rearrangement abnormalities.

V is trimmed back by 2 bases and J by 10 bases, and the junction contains 22 bases that no gene match accounts for. Reading from cysteine to phenylalanine, the CDR3 counts 19 amino acids. The CDR3 DNA has 57 bases and is translated from base 1. The germline V gene (reference sequence) supplies CDR1 MNHEY and CDR2 SMNVEV. The entire isolated RNA was reverse transcribed using the High Capacity cDNA Reverse Transcription Kit, and thus expressed TCRB transcripts were sequenced. Naive, central memory and regulatory T cell samples underwent deep immunoSEQ sequencing, averaging approximately 3.5 million total reads per sample. Sorted cells were lysed in RLT buffer, and RNA was extracted using DNase-treated RNeasy Micro or Mini kits according to cell number. Each cell subset was processed on its own to prevent cross-contamination, while patient and healthy donor samples were processed together. The immunoSEQ multiplex PCR was used to amplify TCRB sequences from cDNA, generating 87-bp fragments that spanned the CDR3 region. The amplicons were sequenced using the Illumina HiSeq platform. Under the source paper's analysis protocol: PCR bias was computationally corrected using synthetic template baselines, reads within Hamming distance 2 were collapsed, and singletons that could not be merged were discarded. Reads were aligned to IMGT to assign V, D and J genes, CDR3 length, and insertions or deletions at six rearrangement sites. Clonotype counts were normalized to sorted cell number within each subset before computing true diversity and Gini coefficients with the tcR R package. The overlap coefficient, calculated on TCRB nucleotide sequences, was used to quantify repertoire sharing. TCRdb mirrors the immuneACCESS table, restricted to in-frame sequences. Some clones are absent from its copies; in checked studies, under half trace to an unresolved V gene, and the reason for the others is unknown. V and J calls and clone size come straight from that table; D and trimming were deduced from the DNA. The sample has about 320,000 clones on record, 13% to 15% of them singletons. Jointly, the top ten make up over 5.5% of the sample.

From each donor, a single peripheral blood sample of around 0.12 L on average was drawn into heparinised tubes. Using a panel that included CD45RO, CCR7, CD25, CD127, CD95 and CD27, naive, central memory, regulatory and stem cell-like memory CD4+ T cells were sorted on a BD FACSAria II. Purity was above 98% for every sorted population. Right away, PBMCs were isolated by Lymphoprep density gradient centrifugation and were stained directly, with no culture step. So that batch effects would be minimized, each experiment stained and sorted samples in pairs, pairing one healthy donor with one patient. This clone was seen a few times. Its antigen is currently not known. Per-base quality was not reported, and no clone a single base away is much larger than it.

What was sequenced was central memory CD4+ T cells from blood. This TCR was recovered from a man aged 25 to 40 in good health. The rearrangement combines TRBV27 with TRBJ2-1, with TRBD2 matching 8 junction bases. CDR3 region: CASSLSVNLLAASAREQFF. In nucleotide form, the sequence is TGTGCCAGCAGTTTAAGTGTCAACTTACTAGCGGCTTCAGCGCGGGAGCAGTTCTTC.